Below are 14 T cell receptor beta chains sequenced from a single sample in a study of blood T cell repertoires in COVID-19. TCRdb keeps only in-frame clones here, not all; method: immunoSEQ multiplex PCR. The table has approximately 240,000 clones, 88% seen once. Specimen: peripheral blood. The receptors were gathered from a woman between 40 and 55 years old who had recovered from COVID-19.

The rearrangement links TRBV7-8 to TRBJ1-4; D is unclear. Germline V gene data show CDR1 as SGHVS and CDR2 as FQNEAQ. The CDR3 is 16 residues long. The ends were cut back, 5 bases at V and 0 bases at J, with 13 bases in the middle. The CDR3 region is CASSPIRFATNEKLFF. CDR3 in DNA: TGTGCCAGCAGCCCCATTCGGTTTGCAACTAATGAAAAACTGTTTTTT.

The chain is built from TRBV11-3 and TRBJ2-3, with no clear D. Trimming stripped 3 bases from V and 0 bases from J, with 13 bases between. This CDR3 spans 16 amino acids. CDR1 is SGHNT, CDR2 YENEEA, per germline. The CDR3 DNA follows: TGTGCCAGCAGCTTCTCGCGGAGTCGGAGCACAGATACGCAGTATTTT. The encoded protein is CASSFSRSRSTDTQYF.

The CDR3 coding sequence is TGTGCCAGCAGTACCCGACAGGGGGCGGGGGAGCAGTACTTC. This sequence encodes CASSTRQGAGEQYF. The chain carries TRBV6-5 and TRBJ2-7; 10 nucleotides agree with TRBD1. V dropped 5 bases and J dropped 7; count of bases not matched to a gene: 8. Looked up from germline, CDR1 is MNHEY and CDR2 is SVGAGI. The CDR3 totals 14 residues.

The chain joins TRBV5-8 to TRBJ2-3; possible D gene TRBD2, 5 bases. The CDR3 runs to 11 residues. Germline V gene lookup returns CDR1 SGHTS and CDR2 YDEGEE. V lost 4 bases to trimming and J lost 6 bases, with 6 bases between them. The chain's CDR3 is CASSVADTQYF. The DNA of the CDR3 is TGTGCCAGCAGCGTAGCGGATACGCAGTATTTT.

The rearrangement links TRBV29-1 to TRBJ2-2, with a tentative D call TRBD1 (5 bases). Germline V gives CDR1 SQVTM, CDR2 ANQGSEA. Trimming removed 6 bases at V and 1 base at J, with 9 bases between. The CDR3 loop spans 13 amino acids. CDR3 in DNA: TGCAGCGTCGGACATTTGAACACCGGGGAGCTGTTTTTT. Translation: CSVGHLNTGELFF.

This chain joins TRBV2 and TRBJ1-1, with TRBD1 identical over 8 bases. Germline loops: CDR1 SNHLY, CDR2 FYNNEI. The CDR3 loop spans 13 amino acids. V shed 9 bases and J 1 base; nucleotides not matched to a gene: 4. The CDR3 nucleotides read TGTGCCAGAGGACAGGGTGGGAACACTGAAGCTTTCTTT. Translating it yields CARGQGGNTEAFF.

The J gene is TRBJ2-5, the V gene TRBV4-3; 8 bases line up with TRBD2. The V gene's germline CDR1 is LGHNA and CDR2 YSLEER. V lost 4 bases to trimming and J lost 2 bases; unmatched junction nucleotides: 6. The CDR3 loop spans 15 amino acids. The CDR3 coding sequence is TGCGCCAGCAGCCCGCAGGTAGCGGGACAAGAGACCCAGTACTTC. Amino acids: CASSPQVAGQETQYF.

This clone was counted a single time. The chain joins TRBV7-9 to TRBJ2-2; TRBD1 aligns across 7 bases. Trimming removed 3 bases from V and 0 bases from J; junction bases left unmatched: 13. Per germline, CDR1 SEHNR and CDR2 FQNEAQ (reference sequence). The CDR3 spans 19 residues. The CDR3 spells CASSFPTGITSSNTGELFF. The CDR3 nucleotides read TGTGCCAGCAGCTTCCCGACAGGGATTACATCCTCGAACACCGGGGAGCTGTTTTTT. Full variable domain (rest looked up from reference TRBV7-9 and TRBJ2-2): DTGVSQNPRHKITKRGQNVTFRCDPISEHNRLYWYRQTLGQGPEFLTYFQNEAQLEKSRLLSDRFSAERPKGSFSTLEIQRTEQGDSAMYLCASSFPTGITSSNTGELFFGEGSRLTVL.

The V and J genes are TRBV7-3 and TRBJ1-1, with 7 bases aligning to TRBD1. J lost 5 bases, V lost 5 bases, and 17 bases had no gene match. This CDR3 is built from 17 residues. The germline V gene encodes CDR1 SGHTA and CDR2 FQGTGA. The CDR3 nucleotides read TGTGCCAGCAGCCCCGTGGCAGCAGGGGGGTTCGGGACTGAAGCTTTCTTT. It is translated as CASSPVAAGGFGTEAFF.

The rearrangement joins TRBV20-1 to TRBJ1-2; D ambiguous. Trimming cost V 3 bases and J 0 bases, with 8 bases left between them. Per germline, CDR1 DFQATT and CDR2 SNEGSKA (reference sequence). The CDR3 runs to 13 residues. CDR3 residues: CSASVSANYGYTF. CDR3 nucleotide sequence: TGCAGTGCTAGTGTCAGTGCTAACTATGGCTACACCTTC.

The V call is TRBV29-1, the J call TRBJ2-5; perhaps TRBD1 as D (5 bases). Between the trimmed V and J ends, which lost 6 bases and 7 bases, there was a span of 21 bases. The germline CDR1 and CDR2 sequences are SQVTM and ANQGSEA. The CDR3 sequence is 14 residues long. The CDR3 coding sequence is TGCAGCGTAAAACAGCAGGGTACCGGTGCGACCCAGTACTTC. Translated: CSVKQQGTGATQYF. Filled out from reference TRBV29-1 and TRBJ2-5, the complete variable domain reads SAVISQKPSRDICQRGTSLTIQCQVDSQVTMMFWYRQQPGQSLTLIATANQGSEATYESGFVIDKFPISRPNLTFSTLTVSNMSPEDSSIYLCSVKQQGTGATQYFGPGTRLLVL.

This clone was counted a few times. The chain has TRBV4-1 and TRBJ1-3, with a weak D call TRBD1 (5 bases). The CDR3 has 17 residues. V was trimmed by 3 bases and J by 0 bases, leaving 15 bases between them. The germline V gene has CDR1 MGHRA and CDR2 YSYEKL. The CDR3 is CASSQGLAVSSGNTIYF. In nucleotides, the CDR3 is TGCGCCAGCAGCCAGGGACTCGCAGTGAGCTCTGGAAACACCATATATTTT.

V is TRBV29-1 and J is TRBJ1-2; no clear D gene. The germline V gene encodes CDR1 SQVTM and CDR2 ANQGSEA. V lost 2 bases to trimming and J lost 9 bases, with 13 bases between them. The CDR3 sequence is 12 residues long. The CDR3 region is CSVESAPRSYTF. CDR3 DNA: TGCAGCGTTGAATCGGCCCCGCGGAGCTACACCTTC.

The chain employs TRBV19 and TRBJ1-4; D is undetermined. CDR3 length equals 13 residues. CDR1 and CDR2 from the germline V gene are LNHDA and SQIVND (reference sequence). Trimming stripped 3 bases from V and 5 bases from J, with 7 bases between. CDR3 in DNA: TGTGCCAGTAGTATCGTCCTGAATGAAAAACTGTTTTTT. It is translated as CASSIVLNEKLFF.